These T cell receptor beta chains were read from a single sample in a study of T cell responses to AZD1222 COVID-19 vaccine. Here immunoSEQ multiplex PCR was the method, and the copy in TCRdb shows in-frame clones only, minus some. The table has roughly 110,000 clones, about 90% seen once. The starting material was peripheral blood, obtained 28 days after the second AZD1222 dose. These receptor sequences come from an adult who received the AZD1222 COVID-19 vaccine. Each CDR3 is given with its conserved first and last residue. The D gene is left open where the match is weak. Clone sizes are given selectively: once, few, many, or a class where the clone is expanded.

cdr3_nt cdr3_aa clone_size v_call d_call j_call
TGTGCCAGCACCGCGGACCTGTACGAGCAGTACTTC CASTADLYEQYF . TRBV28 . TRBJ2-7
TGTGCCAGCTCCCCCGACAGGCCCGCTGAAGCTTTCTTT CASSPDRPAEAFF . TRBV18 . TRBJ1-1
TGTGCCAGCAGCACGACAGTAGCCAAAAACATTCAGTACTTC CASSTTVAKNIQYF . TRBV5-6 . TRBJ2-4
TGTGCCAGCAGTTCACCCAACGGTGAAGCTTTCTTT CASSSPNGEAFF . TRBV27 . TRBJ1-1
TGTGCCAGCAGCCGAGGGGAGACCCAGTACTTC CASSRGETQYF . TRBV21-1 . TRBJ2-5
TGTGCCAGCAGCCCCTATGGGCGGTGGGAGACCCAGTACTTC CASSPYGRWETQYF . TRBV7-3 . TRBJ2-5
TGTGCCAGCAGCCAAGTAAATCTACAGAGGGCTTCACCCCTCCACTTT CASSQVNLQRASPLHF . TRBV3-1/TRBV3-2 . TRBJ1-6
TGTGCCAGTAGGTCCTACAGCGATAATCAGCCCCAGCATTTT CASRSYSDNQPQHF . TRBV19 . TRBJ1-5
TGTGCCAGCAGCGTCAGGGACAGTGTGAACACTGAAGCTTTCTTT CASSVRDSVNTEAFF . TRBV7-8 TRBD1 TRBJ1-1
TGCAGCGTTGTGTCTACGGGTATCTATGGCTACACCTTC CSVVSTGIYGYTF . TRBV29-1 . TRBJ1-2
TGTGCCAGCAGCCAGCCAGCGGACAGGAACTACGAGCAGTACTTC CASSQPADRNYEQYF . TRBV7-6 TRBD1 TRBJ2-7
TGTGCCAGCAGCTTTTTCCATACCGGGGAGCTGTTTTTT CASSFFHTGELFF . TRBV12-1 . TRBJ2-2
TGTGCCAGCAGCCCGGTCCGGGACTCTCAATCAGATACGCAGTATTTT CASSPVRDSQSDTQYF . TRBV7-2 . TRBJ2-3
TGTGCCAGCAGTAGACTAGGACAGTACGAGCAGTACTTC CASSRLGQYEQYF . TRBV2 . TRBJ2-7
TGTGCCAGCAGTCAGAATCCGGGAGCCTACGAGCAGTACTTC CASSQNPGAYEQYF . TRBV13 . TRBJ2-7
TGTGCCAGCTCACCACCGGGCCAGACCGGGGGGAGCTATGGCTACACCTTC CASSPPGQTGGSYGYTF . TRBV18 . TRBJ1-2
TGTGCCGGAACCGGGACCCAACTCACAGATACGCAGTATTTT CAGTGTQLTDTQYF . TRBV6-5 . TRBJ2-3
TGTGCCAGCAGCTTAGGGGGGAACCCCGGAAACACCATATATTTT CASSLGGNPGNTIYF . TRBV7-6 . TRBJ1-3
TGTGCCAGCGGGGGACGCGTGACTGGGTATGGCTACACCTTC CASGGRVTGYGYTF . TRBV6-5 . TRBJ1-2
TGCGCCAGCAGCTTGGTAGGGGGCTACGAGCAGTACTTC CASSLVGGYEQYF . TRBV5-1 . TRBJ2-7
TGTGCCAGCAGTCGGACGGGGAACACTGAAGCTTTCTTT CASSRTGNTEAFF . TRBV6-4 . TRBJ1-1
TGCGCCAGCAGCTTCCTCAGGTTTTATTTTAAGATATCCTACGAGCAGTACTTC CASSFLRFYFKISYEQYF . TRBV5-1 . TRBJ2-7
TGTGCCAGCAGCTTAGGCCTCACAGGGGACACGCAGTATTTT CASSLGLTGDTQYF few TRBV7-9 TRBD1 TRBJ2-3
TGTGCCAGCAGCTTAGGGCAGGGGAACTCCTACGAGCAGTACTTC CASSLGQGNSYEQYF once TRBV7-9 . TRBJ2-7
TGTGCCAGCAGCCCAGGATTAGTCAGGGGTTACGAGCAGTACTTC CASSPGLVRGYEQYF . TRBV3-1/TRBV3-2 . TRBJ2-7
TGTGCCAGCAGTGAAGGGGGTTACTATGGCTACACCTTC CASSEGGYYGYTF . TRBV2 . TRBJ1-2
TGTGCCAGCAGTTACCCCGACCCGTCCTCGGAGCAGTTCTTC CASSYPDPSSEQFF once TRBV6-5 . TRBJ2-1
TGTGCCAGCAGTTTCAGCGGGGACCGCGAGCAGTACTTC CASSFSGDREQYF . TRBV6-5 TRBD2 TRBJ2-7
TGTGCCAGTAGTATCGAGGGGGACGGCTCTGGGGCCAACGTCCTGACTTTC CASSIEGDGSGANVLTF medium-sized TRBV19 . TRBJ2-6
TGTGCCAGCAGCTTAGGCCCTCCTAGCGGGGGCTACTACAATGAGCAGTTCTTC CASSLGPPSGGYYNEQFF once TRBV7-2 TRBD2 TRBJ2-1
TGTGCCAGCAGTTACCCTTACACAGACGAGCAGTACTTC CASSYPYTDEQYF . TRBV6-5 . TRBJ2-7
TGTGCCAGCAGTGACTCGGCAGGGGCTGGAAACACCATATATTTT CASSDSAGAGNTIYF few TRBV6-4 . TRBJ1-3
TGTGCCAGCCGACCGTACTCTGGAAACACCATATATTTT CASRPYSGNTIYF . TRBV19 . TRBJ1-3
TGTGCCAGCAGCCTCCCCCCGGGGTTAGGCACTGAAGCTTTCTTT CASSLPPGLGTEAFF . TRBV6-5 . TRBJ1-1
TGTGCCAGCAGTCCCCCGGGGGAAACTGAAGCTTTCTTT CASSPPGETEAFF . TRBV6-5 . TRBJ1-1
TGTGCCAGCGGGGGTGTATATGAGCAGTTCTTC CASGGVYEQFF once TRBV2 . TRBJ2-1
TGTGCCAGCAGCCTCCAAGGTGAGGCTAGCACAGATACGCAGTATTTT CASSLQGEASTDTQYF . TRBV4-2 . TRBJ2-3
TGCGCCAGCAGTCAACCGGGACAGATAGCCAAAAACATTCAGTACTTC CASSQPGQIAKNIQYF . TRBV23-1 TRBD1 TRBJ2-4
TGTGCCAGCAGCCGCGGGGAGCTGTTTTTT CASSRGELFF . TRBV7-8 . TRBJ2-2
TGTGCCTGGGCCCGGGGGACAGTCAATTCACCCCTCCACTTT CAWARGTVNSPLHF . TRBV30 TRBD1 TRBJ1-6
TGTGCCAGCAGCGGCCGGACAGGGGCAACTAATGAAAAACTGTTTTTT CASSGRTGATNEKLFF . TRBV13 TRBD1 TRBJ1-4
TGTGCCAGCTCACCGACAGGGATGCGCACCGGGGAGCTGTTTTTT CASSPTGMRTGELFF . TRBV18 TRBD1 TRBJ2-2